Each of the 14 T cell receptor beta chains below was sequenced from the same sample in a study of shared clonotypes between healthy human individuals. The protocol was immunoSEQ multiplex PCR, while the TCRdb copy is restricted to in-frame clones and leaves out a portion. The sample records hundreds of thousands of clones, around four fifths being singletons. The material sequenced was memory CD4+ T cells sorted from blood. Described subset: CD45RA-negative fraction. The receptors were gathered from a woman aged 25 to 39 in good health.

This clone was seen ten or more times. CDR3 DNA: TGTGCCATCAGTCAAGCCCAGGGGATTCGTGCCTACGAGCAGTACTTC. Translation: CAISQAQGIRAYEQYF. The rearrangement uses TRBV10-3 and TRBJ2-7, with D perhaps matching TRBD1 (6 bases). This CDR3 is 16 amino acids long. CDR1 ENHRY and CDR2 SYGVKD come from the germline V gene. V shed 5 bases and J shed 2 bases, with 19 bases lying between them.

In regard to this clone: This same CDR3 is encoded by further DNA sequences in the sample. The chain combines TRBV11-3 with TRBJ2-2; D remains unclear. Between the trimmed V and J ends, which lost 1 base and 5 bases, there was a span of 5 bases. Per germline, CDR1 SGHNT and CDR2 YENEEA. The CDR3 spans 13 residues. CDR3 sequence: CASSLGLTGELFF. In DNA form, the CDR3 reads TGTGCCAGCAGCTTAGGACTGACCGGGGAGCTGTTTTTT.

This clone has a single count. The V call is TRBV29-1, the J call TRBJ1-2; D is unclear. The CDR3 runs 11 residues. Per germline, CDR1 SQVTM and CDR2 ANQGSEA. The V and J ends lost 2 bases and 7 bases respectively, with 8 bases between them. This chain's CDR3 is CSVERGVGYTF. The CDR3 DNA reads TGCAGCGTTGAACGCGGGGTTGGCTACACCTTC.

This sequence joins TRBV7-2 and TRBJ2-7, with 10 bases fitting TRBD1. J lost 7 bases, V lost 2 bases, and 5 bases had no gene match. The CDR3 sequence is 14 residues long. Germline V gene lookup returns CDR1 SGHTA and CDR2 FQGNSA. The CDR3 sequence is CASSLRTGGSEQYF. CDR3 sequence (DNA): TGTGCCAGCAGCTTACGGACAGGGGGAAGTGAGCAGTACTTC.

Details on this clone: Additional DNA sequences in this sample encode the identical CDR3. The rearrangement joins TRBV11-2 to TRBJ1-1, with D maybe TRBD1 (5 bases). This CDR3 is built from 13 residues. From germline, CDR1 is SGHAT and CDR2 FQNNGV. Trimming cost V 1 base and J 3 bases, with 6 bases left between them. The chain's CDR3 is CASSLARDTEAFF. CDR3 nucleotide sequence: TGTGCCAGCAGCTTAGCCAGGGACACTGAAGCTTTCTTT.

The chain combines TRBV6-1 with TRBJ2-1; the D gene could be TRBD1 or TRBD2 (5 bases each). The CDR3 totals 14 residues. Trimming removed 4 bases at V and 6 bases at J, with 13 bases between. Germline V CDR1 and CDR2: MNHNS, SASEGT. The CDR3 nucleotides read TGTGCCAGCAGTGGGGACGGTCCCAGCAATGAGCAGTTCTTC. Its protein product is CASSGDGPSNEQFF.

This chain uses TRBV5-4 with TRBJ2-5; the D is unclear. V lost 2 bases, J lost 3 bases, and 11 bases lay in between. The CDR3 is 14 amino acids. From germline, CDR1 is SGHNT and CDR2 YYREEE (reference sequence). In DNA form, the CDR3 reads TGTGCCAGCAGCTTTCCGTCGGTCAAAGAGACCCAGTACTTC. Translating it yields CASSFPSVKETQYF.

This clone was seen a few times. Mismatch with germline at one junction end may stem from a read error. The rearrangement uses TRBV28 and TRBJ1-5; D is uncertain. Germline CDR1 MDHEN, CDR2 SYDVKM. The CDR3 has 11 amino acids. CDR3 loop: CASSSEDRFLF. As DNA, the CDR3 is TGTGCCAGCAGTTCAGAGGACCGGTTTCTCTTT.

The V gene is TRBV2, the J gene TRBJ1-4; tentatively, D is TRBD1 (5 bases). Trimming pared 8 bases from V and 10 bases from J, leaving 20 bases between. Germline V gene lookup returns CDR1 SNHLY and CDR2 FYNNEI. The CDR3 has 14 amino acids. CDR3: CASQDSQGSRKLFF. For the CDR3, the DNA is TGTGCCAGCCAGGATAGTCAGGGCTCCCGAAAACTGTTTTTT.

This clone was seen a few times. The J gene is TRBJ2-7, the V gene TRBV27, with unresolved D. The length of the CDR3 is 13 residues. V lost 1 base, J lost 0 bases, and 4 bases lay in between. Germline V lookup: CDR1 MNHEY, CDR2 SMNVEV (reference sequence). The CDR3 protein is CASSLYGSYEQYF. CDR3 sequence (DNA): TGTGCCAGCAGTTTATACGGCTCCTACGAGCAGTACTTC.

This chain uses TRBV2 with TRBJ1-5; D gene uncertain. This CDR3 is built from 13 residues. The germline V and J ends were trimmed by 6 bases and 4 bases, with 10 bases remaining between them. The germline V gene encodes CDR1 SNHLY and CDR2 FYNNEI. The CDR3: CASRPGVNQPQHF. Here the CDR3 DNA reads TGTGCCAGCAGGCCCGGGGTAAATCAGCCCCAGCATTTT.

In this sample, this clone turned up once. This sequence joins TRBV28 and TRBJ1-2, with 7 bases that match TRBD1. The ends lost 3 bases at V and 5 bases at J; junction bases unmatched: 3. This CDR3 comprises 13 residues. Germline V lookup: CDR1 MDHEN, CDR2 SYDVKM. CDR3 DNA sequence: TGTGCCAGCAGTTTGTTGACAGGGTATGGCTACACCTTC. As protein: CASSLLTGYGYTF.

The chain joins TRBV27 to TRBJ2-5; D possibly corresponds to TRBD1 (5 bases). The germline gives CDR1 MNHEY, CDR2 SMNVEV (reference sequence). V lost 8 bases to trimming and J lost 1 base, with 14 bases between them. This CDR3 contains 14 residues. The CDR3 DNA reads as TGTGCCAGCCGCCGCTTAGGGGCCCAAGAGACCCAGTACTTC. It translates to CASRRLGAQETQYF.

The CDR3 is CASSIVRSSEQYF. CDR3 DNA: TGTGCCAGTAGTATAGTTAGGTCTTCCGAGCAGTACTTC. The chain employs TRBV19 and TRBJ2-7; no definite D call. The length of the CDR3 is 13 residues. Trimming pared 1 base from V and 6 bases from J, leaving 10 bases between. Germline V gene data show CDR1 as LNHDA and CDR2 as SQIVND (reference sequence).